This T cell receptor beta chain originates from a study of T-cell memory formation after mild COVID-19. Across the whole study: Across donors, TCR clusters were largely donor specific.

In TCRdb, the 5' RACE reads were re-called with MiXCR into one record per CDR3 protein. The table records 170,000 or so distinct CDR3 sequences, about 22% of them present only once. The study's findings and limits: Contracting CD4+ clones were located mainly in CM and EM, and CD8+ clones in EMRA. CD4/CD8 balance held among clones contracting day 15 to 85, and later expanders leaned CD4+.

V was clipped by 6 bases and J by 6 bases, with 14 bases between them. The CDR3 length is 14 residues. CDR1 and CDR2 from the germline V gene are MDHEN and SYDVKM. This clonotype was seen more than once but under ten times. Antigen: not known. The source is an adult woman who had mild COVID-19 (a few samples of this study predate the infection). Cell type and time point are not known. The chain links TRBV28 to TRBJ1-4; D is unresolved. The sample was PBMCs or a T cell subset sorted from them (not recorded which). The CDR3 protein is CASSTQVADEKLFF. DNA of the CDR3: TGTGCCAGCAGCACTCAGGTTGCGGATGAAAAACTGTTTTTT.